This passage covers 2 T cell receptor beta chains from one sample sequenced in a study of shared clonotypes between healthy human individuals. The repertoire was sequenced with immunoSEQ multiplex PCR; TCRdb's copy has only in-frame clones and lacks some. The sample comprises about 1.5 million clones, 95% to 99% of which are singletons, and approximately 0.44% rests with the top ten. The sequencing sample was made of naive CD4+ T cells sorted from blood. Subset described: CD45RA+ positively selected. The receptors were gathered from a man in his thirties or forties in good health.

The chain carries TRBV4-1 and TRBJ2-3; 10 bases are shared with TRBD2. V was pared by 0 bases and J by 3 bases, with 9 bases of the junction left unmatched. CDR1 is MGHRA, CDR2 YSYEKL, per germline. The CDR3 totals 18 residues. Here the CDR3 reads CASSQDQPASGSTDTQYF. In DNA form, the CDR3 reads TGCGCCAGCAGCCAAGATCAGCCCGCTAGCGGGAGTACAGATACGCAGTATTTT.

The V gene is TRBV7-2, the J gene TRBJ2-1; possibly TRBD2 for D (6 bases). Germline values: CDR1 SGHTA, CDR2 FQGNSA. The V gene lost 2 bases and the J gene lost 5 bases, with 10 bases spanning the gap. The CDR3 consists of 14 residues. CDR3 coding DNA: TGTGCCAGCAGCTTATACGGGAGAGACAATGAGCAGTTCTTC. Its protein product is CASSLYGRDNEQFF.